The 21 T cell receptor beta chains listed next were all sequenced from one sample in a study of T cells expressing NK-cell markers. Following a re-call of the 5' RACE reads, TCRdb has one entry per CDR3 protein and lacks DNA. Its table records about 260,000 distinct CDR3 sequences. Specimen: blood T cells: a sorted CD56 or NKG2C T cell subset, CD4+ or CD8+ T cells, or bulk PBMC T cells (not recorded which). These receptors came from a man between 18 and 35 years old in good health.

This sequence joins TRBV20-1 and TRBJ2-5; absent DNA, TCRdb's TRBD1 call cannot be checked. Germline V gives CDR1 DFQATT, CDR2 SNEGSKA (reference sequence). This CDR3 region has 13 residues. The CDR3 reads CSAPSPGTGTQYF.

This chain links TRBV20-1 with TRBJ2-3; TCRdb names TRBD2, which stays unverified in the absence of DNA. CDR3 length equals 14 residues. The germline CDR1 and CDR2 sequences are DFQATT and SNEGSKA (reference sequence). This chain's CDR3 is CSARTGGRVDTQYF.

The chain joins TRBV19 to TRBJ2-7. The CDR3 is 14 residues long. CDR1 LNHDA and CDR2 SQIVND come from the germline V gene (reference sequence). This chain's CDR3 is CASSPTGKASEQYF.

The rearrangement uses TRBV3-1 and TRBJ1-2; TCRdb calls TRBD1, which cannot be checked without DNA. This CDR3 has 16 residues. Germline CDR1 LGHDT, CDR2 YNNKEL (reference sequence). The CDR3 reads CASSQGAGNLGPGYTF.

The V and J genes are TRBV6-5 and TRBJ2-5; TCRdb's D call of TRBD1 is untestable without DNA. CDR3 length: 14 residues. CDR1 and CDR2 (germline): MNHEY, SVGAGI. CDR3 protein: CASSPTNPGGAQYF.

V gene TRBV29-1 combines with J gene TRBJ2-2; TCRdb proposes TRBD2, but this gene call is untestable without DNA. The CDR3 extends over 13 amino acids. CDR1 and CDR2 from the germline V gene are SQVTM and ANQGSEA. This CDR3 reads CSVVRAGTGELFF.

The V call is TRBV19, the J call TRBJ2-3. Germline-derived CDR1 and CDR2 are LNHDA and SQIVND (reference sequence). There are 14 residues in the CDR3. The CDR3 protein is CASTSWQNTDTQYF.

The genes are TRBV5-1 and TRBJ2-3; TCRdb's D call, TRBD2, is unchecked because there is no DNA. From germline, CDR1 is SGHRS and CDR2 YFSETQ. There are 14 residues in the CDR3. The CDR3 is CASSLQLGTDTQYF.

V is TRBV5-1 and J is TRBJ1-1; TCRdb calls TRBD1, which cannot be checked without DNA. The CDR3 sequence is 15 residues long. CDR1 is SGHRS and CDR2 is YFSETQ in the germline V gene. This CDR3 reads CASSSRDRGSTEAFF.

This chain joins TRBV7-9 and TRBJ2-5. The CDR3 is 12 residues long. CDR1 is SEHNR, CDR2 FQNEAQ, per germline (reference sequence). The CDR3 protein is CASRGYQETQYF.

The V and J genes are TRBV5-1 and TRBJ2-2; TCRdb designates TRBD2, a call that cannot be tested without DNA. There are 15 residues in the CDR3. Germline V gene data show CDR1 as SGHRS and CDR2 as YFSETQ. The CDR3 sequence is CASSQTRVVTGELFF. Full variable domain (rest looked up from reference TRBV5-1 and TRBJ2-2): KAGVTQTPRYLIKTRGQQVTLSCSPISGHRSVSWYQQTPGQGLQFLFEYFSETQRNKGNFPGRFSGRQFSNSRSEMNVSTLELGDSALYLCASSQTRVVTGELFFGEGSRLTVL.

The chain carries TRBV12-3 or TRBV12-4 and TRBJ2-3; the TRBD2 assignment by TCRdb is unverifiable without DNA. The length of the CDR3 is 17 residues. The chain's CDR3 is CASTKRGGQGPPDTQYF.

The chain has TRBV20-1 and TRBJ1-4; as DNA is missing, the TRBD1 call by TCRdb cannot be tested. Germline V lookup: CDR1 DFQATT, CDR2 SNEGSKA (reference sequence). The CDR3 has 13 amino acids. CDR3 loop: CSPSDRANEKLFF.

The chain is built from TRBV29-1 and TRBJ1-3. The germline V gene encodes CDR1 SQVTM and CDR2 ANQGSEA. CDR3 length: 14 amino acids. The CDR3 is CSVEAGSSGNTIYF. The full variable domain, in which reference TRBV29-1 and TRBJ1-3 provide the parts outside the CDR3, is SAVISQKPSRDICQRGTSLTIQCQVDSQVTMMFWYRQQPGQSLTLIATANQGSEATYESGFVIDKFPISRPNLTFSTLTVSNMSPEDSSIYLCSVEAGSSGNTIYFGEGSWLTVV.

The rearrangement joins TRBV6-2 or TRBV6-3 to TRBJ2-7; the D call of TRBD2 rests on TCRdb alone, since no DNA is present to check it. Germline-derived CDR1 and CDR2 are MNHEY and SVGEGT. The CDR3 runs to 13 residues. The CDR3 loop reads CASSAVTSSEQYF.

This CDR3 is CASSLTGGLGAFF. The genes are TRBV12-3 or TRBV12-4 and TRBJ1-1; checking the TCRdb D call of TRBD1 is not possible without DNA. CDR3 length: 13 amino acids.

The V and J genes are TRBV5-5 and TRBJ2-1; the D call of TRBD2 rests on TCRdb alone, since no DNA is present to check it. Germline assignment: CDR1 SGHKS and CDR2 YYEKEE (reference sequence). This CDR3 has 11 amino acids. The CDR3: CASSWREEQFF.

The genes are TRBV24-1 and TRBJ2-1; TCRdb names TRBD2, which stays unverified in the absence of DNA. Germline V lookup: CDR1 KGHDR, CDR2 SFDVKD. The CDR3 extends over 15 amino acids. CDR3 region: CATSDSSFHYNEQFF.

The chain is built from TRBV19 and TRBJ2-5; checking the TCRdb D call of TRBD1 is not possible without DNA. Germline loops: CDR1 LNHDA, CDR2 SQIVND (reference sequence). The CDR3 is 14 amino acids. The CDR3 here is CASSTYRAKETQYF.

This chain links TRBV5-1 with TRBJ2-5; checking the TCRdb D call of TRBD2 is not possible without DNA. There are 18 residues in the CDR3. Looked up from germline, CDR1 is SGHRS and CDR2 is YFSETQ. This CDR3 reads CASSLGLAGVPAQETQYF.

V gene TRBV20-1 combines with J gene TRBJ1-3; TCRdb calls TRBD1, which cannot be checked without DNA. There are 14 residues in the CDR3. Germline CDR1 and CDR2: DFQATT and SNEGSKA (reference sequence). The CDR3 loop reads CSASTGGSGNTIYF.